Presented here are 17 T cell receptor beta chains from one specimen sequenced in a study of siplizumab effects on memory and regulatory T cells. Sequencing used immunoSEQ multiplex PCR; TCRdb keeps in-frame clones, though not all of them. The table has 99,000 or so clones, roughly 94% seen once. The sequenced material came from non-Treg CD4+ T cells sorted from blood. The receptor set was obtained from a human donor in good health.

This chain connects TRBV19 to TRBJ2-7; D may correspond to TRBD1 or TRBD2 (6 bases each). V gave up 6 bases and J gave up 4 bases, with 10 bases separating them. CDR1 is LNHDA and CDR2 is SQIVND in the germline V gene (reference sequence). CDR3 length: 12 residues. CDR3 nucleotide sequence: TGTGCCAGTAGAGGGGGGACTTACGAGCAGTACTTC. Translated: CASRGGTYEQYF.

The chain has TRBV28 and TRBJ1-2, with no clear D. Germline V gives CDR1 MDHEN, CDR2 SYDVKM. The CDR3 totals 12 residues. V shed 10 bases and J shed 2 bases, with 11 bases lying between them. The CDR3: CAISGRNYGYTF. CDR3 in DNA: TGTGCCATTTCCGGACGAAACTATGGCTACACCTTC.

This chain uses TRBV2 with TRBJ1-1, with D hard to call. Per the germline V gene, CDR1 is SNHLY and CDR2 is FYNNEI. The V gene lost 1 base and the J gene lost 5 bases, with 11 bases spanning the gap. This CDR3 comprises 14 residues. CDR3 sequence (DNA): TGTGCCAGCAGTGAAGGACTCCCGGGGACTGAAGCTTTCTTT. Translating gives CASSEGLPGTEAFF.

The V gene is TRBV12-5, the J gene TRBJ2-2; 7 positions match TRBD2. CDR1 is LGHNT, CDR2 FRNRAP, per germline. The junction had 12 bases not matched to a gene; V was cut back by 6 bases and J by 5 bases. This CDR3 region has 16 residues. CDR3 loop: CASGLAGGSWTGELFF. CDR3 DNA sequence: TGTGCTAGTGGCCTGGCGGGCGGGAGCTGGACCGGGGAGCTGTTTTTT. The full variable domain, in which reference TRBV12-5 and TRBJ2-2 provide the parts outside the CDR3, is DARVTQTPRHKVTEMGQEVTMRCQPILGHNTVFWYRQTMMQGLELLAYFRNRAPLDDSGMPKDRFSAEMPDATLATLKIQPSEPRDSAVYFCASGLAGGSWTGELFFGEGSRLTVL.

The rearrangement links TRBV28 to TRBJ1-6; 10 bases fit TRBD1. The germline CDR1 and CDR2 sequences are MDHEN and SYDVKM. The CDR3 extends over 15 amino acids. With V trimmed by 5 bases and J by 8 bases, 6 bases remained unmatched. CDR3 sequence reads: CASSRGDRGYSPLHF. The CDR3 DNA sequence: TGTGCCAGCAGTCGAGGGGACAGGGGTTATTCACCCCTCCACTTT.

The DNA for the CDR3 is TGTGCCAGCAGCCAAAGACAGGGGTTGCCCGGGGAGCTGTTTTTT. Residues: CASSQRQGLPGELFF. This chain uses TRBV14 with TRBJ2-2; 8 bases are shared with TRBD1. Germline trimming cut 2 bases from V and 6 bases from J; bases unmatched to any gene: 5. The germline V gene encodes CDR1 SGHDN and CDR2 FVKESK. The CDR3 loop spans 15 amino acids. The entire variable domain, with the rest obtained from reference TRBV14 and TRBJ2-2, is as follows: EAGVTQFPSHSVIEKGQTVTLRCDPISGHDNLYWYRRVMGKEIKFLLHFVKESKQDESGMPNNRFLAERTGGTYSTLKVQPAELEDSGVYFCASSQRQGLPGELFFGEGSRLTVL.

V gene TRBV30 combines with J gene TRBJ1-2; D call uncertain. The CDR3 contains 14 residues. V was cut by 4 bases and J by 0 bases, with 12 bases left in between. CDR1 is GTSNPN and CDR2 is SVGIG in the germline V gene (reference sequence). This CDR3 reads CAWISGIANYGYTF. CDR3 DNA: TGTGCCTGGATCTCGGGGATTGCTAACTATGGCTACACCTTC.

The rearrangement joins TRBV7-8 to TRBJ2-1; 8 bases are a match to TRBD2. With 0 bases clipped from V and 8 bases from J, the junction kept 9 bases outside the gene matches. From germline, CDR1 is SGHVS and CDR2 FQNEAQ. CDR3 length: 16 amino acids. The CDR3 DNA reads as TGTGCCAGCAGCTTAGCCAGCGGGAGAATTACATATGAGCAGTTCTTC. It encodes CASSLASGRITYEQFF.

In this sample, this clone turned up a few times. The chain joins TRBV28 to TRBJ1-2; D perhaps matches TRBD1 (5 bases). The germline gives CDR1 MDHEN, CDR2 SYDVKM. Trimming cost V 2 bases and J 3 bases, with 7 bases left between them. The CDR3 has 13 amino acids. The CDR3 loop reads CASSLGTDYGYTF. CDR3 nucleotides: TGTGCCAGCAGTTTAGGGACGGACTATGGCTACACCTTC.

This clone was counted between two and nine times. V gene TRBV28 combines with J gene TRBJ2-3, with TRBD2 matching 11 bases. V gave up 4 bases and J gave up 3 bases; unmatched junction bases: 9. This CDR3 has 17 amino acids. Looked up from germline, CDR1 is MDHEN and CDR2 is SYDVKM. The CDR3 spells CASSSVAGGPGTDTQYF. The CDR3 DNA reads TGTGCCAGCAGTTCAGTAGCGGGAGGGCCTGGGACAGATACGCAGTATTTT.

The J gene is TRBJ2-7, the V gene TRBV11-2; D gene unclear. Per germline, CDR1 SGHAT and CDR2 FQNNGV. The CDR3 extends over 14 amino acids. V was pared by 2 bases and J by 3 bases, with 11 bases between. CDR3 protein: CASSLNLKDYEQYF. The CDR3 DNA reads TGTGCCAGCAGCTTAAATTTGAAGGACTACGAGCAGTACTTC. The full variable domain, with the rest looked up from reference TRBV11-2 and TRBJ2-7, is EAGVAQSPRYKIIEKRQSVAFWCNPISGHATLYWYQQILGQGPKLLIQFQNNGVVDDSQLPKDRFSAERLKGVDSTLKIQPAKLEDSAVYLCASSLNLKDYEQYFGPGTRLTVT.

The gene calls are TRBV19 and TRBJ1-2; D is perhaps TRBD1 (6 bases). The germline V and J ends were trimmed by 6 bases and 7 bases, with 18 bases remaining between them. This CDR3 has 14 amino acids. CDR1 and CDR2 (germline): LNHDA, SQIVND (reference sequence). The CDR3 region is CASSLGNREAGYTF. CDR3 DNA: TGTGCCAGTAGCCTGGGGAACAGGGAGGCTGGCTACACCTTC. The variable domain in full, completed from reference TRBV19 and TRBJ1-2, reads DGGITQSPKYLFRKEGQNVTLSCEQNLNHDAMYWYRQDPGQGLRLIYYSQIVNDFQKGDIAEGYSVSREKKESFPLTVTSAQKNPTAFYLCASSLGNREAGYTFGSGTRLTVV.

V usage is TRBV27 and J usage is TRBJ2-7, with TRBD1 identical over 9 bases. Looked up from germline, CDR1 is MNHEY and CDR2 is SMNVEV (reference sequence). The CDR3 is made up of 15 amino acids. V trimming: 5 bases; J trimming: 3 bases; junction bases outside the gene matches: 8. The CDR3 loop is CASSRGQGPYYEQYF. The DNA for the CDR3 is TGTGCCAGCAGTAGGGGACAGGGCCCTTACTACGAGCAGTACTTC.

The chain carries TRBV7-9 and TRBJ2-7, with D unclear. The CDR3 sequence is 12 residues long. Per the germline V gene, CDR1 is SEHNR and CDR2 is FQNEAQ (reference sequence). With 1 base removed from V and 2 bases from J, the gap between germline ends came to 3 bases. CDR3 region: CASSLVPYEQYF. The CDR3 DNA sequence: TGTGCCAGCAGCTTAGTTCCCTACGAGCAGTACTTC.

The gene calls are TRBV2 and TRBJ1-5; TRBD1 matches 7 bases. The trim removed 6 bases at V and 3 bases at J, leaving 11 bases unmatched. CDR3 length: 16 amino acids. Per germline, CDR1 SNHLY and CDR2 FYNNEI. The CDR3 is CASRSGTVGPNQPQHF. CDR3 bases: TGTGCCAGCAGGTCCGGGACAGTGGGCCCCAATCAGCCCCAGCATTTT.

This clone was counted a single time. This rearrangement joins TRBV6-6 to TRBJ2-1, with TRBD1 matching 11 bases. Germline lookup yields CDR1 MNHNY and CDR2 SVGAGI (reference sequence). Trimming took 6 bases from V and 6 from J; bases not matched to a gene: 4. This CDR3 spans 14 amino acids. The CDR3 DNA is TGTGCCAGCAGAGGACAGGGGGCTGTCAATGAGCAGTTCTTC. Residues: CASRGQGAVNEQFF.

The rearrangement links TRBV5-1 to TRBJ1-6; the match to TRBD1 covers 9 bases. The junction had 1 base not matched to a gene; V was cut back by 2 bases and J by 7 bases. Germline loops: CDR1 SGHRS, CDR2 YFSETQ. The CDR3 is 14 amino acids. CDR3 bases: TGCGCCAGCAGCTTCGGACAGGGGAATTCACCCCTCCACTTT. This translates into CASSFGQGNSPLHF.